Presented here are 10 T cell receptor beta chains from one specimen sequenced in a study of blood T cell repertoires in COVID-19. The repertoire was sequenced with immunoSEQ multiplex PCR; TCRdb's copy has only in-frame clones and lacks some. The table lists a few hundred thousand clones, roughly 80% of them singletons. The sequenced material came from peripheral blood. Receptor source: a woman older than 75 with acute or convalescent COVID-19.

The chain couples TRBV11-2 to TRBJ2-2; 9 positions agree with TRBD2. The CDR3 is made up of 16 amino acids. Germline V lookup: CDR1 SGHAT, CDR2 FQNNGV. The V gene end was trimmed by 5 bases and the J gene end by 2 bases; junction bases not matched to a gene: 6. The chain's CDR3 is CASSRPSGTNTGELFF. The CDR3 DNA reads TGTGCCAGCAGCCGACCTAGCGGGACAAACACCGGGGAGCTGTTTTTT.

This clone was picked up a small number of times. The rearrangement joins TRBV19 to TRBJ1-2, with 7 bases matching TRBD1. In germline, CDR1 is LNHDA, CDR2 SQIVND (reference sequence). V shed 5 bases and J 3 bases; nucleotides not matched to a gene: 9. The CDR3 totals 15 residues. The CDR3 protein is CASSVQTGRDYGYTF. The CDR3 nucleotides are TGTGCCAGTAGTGTTCAGACAGGGAGAGACTATGGCTACACCTTC.

This clone came up many times. The V gene is TRBV9, the J gene TRBJ2-7; D is perhaps TRBD2 (6 bases). Germline lookup yields CDR1 SGDLS and CDR2 YYNGEE. V was cut by 0 bases and J by 3 bases, with 10 bases left in between. The CDR3 contains 14 residues. The CDR3 bases are TGTGCCAGCAGCGTAGGTCCGGAGGGCTACGAGCAGTACTTC. Its protein product is CASSVGPEGYEQYF. The complete variable domain, with remaining parts taken from reference TRBV9 and TRBJ2-7, reads DSGVTQTPKHLITATGQRVTLRCSPRSGDLSVYWYQQSLDQGLQFLIQYYNGEERAKGNILERFSAQQFPDLHSELNLSSLELGDSALYFCASSVGPEGYEQYFGPGTRLTVT.

The chain is built from TRBV6-1 and TRBJ2-3, with 10 bases matching TRBD2. The V gene end was trimmed by 2 bases and the J gene end by 6 bases; junction bases not matched to a gene: 5. There are 15 residues in the CDR3. CDR1 and CDR2 from the germline V gene are MNHNS and SASEGT. Here the CDR3 reads CASSELAGGVDTQYF. CDR3 sequence (DNA): TGTGCCAGCAGTGAATTAGCGGGAGGAGTGGATACGCAGTATTTT.

The gene calls are TRBV29-1 and TRBJ1-1; D is perhaps TRBD1 (5 bases). V lost 5 bases and J 5 bases, leaving 15 bases between the germline ends. Germline V gene data show CDR1 as SQVTM and CDR2 as ANQGSEA. This CDR3 is 13 amino acids long. CDR3 residues: CSVLRGERTEAFF. DNA for the CDR3: TGCAGCGTTCTCCGGGGGGAGAGGACTGAAGCTTTCTTT.

The chain links TRBV6-1 to TRBJ2-3; 9 bases align to TRBD1. V lost 3 bases and J lost 2; bases outside the gene matches: 6. There are 16 residues in the CDR3. Germline V gene sequence: CDR1 MNHNS, CDR2 SASEGT. CDR3 DNA: TGTGCCAGCAGTGAGTGGGGACAGGGCTCCACAGATACGCAGTATTTT. It yields the protein CASSEWGQGSTDTQYF.

This rearrangement joins TRBV29-1 to TRBJ1-2, with D tentatively TRBD1 (6 bases). V dropped 5 bases and J dropped 4 bases, with 17 bases sitting between them. Germline CDR1 reads SQVTM; CDR2 reads ANQGSEA. The CDR3 consists of 14 residues. DNA of the CDR3: TGCAGCGTTCGCGGGGGGGCGTTTCCCTATGGCTACACCTTC. It encodes CSVRGGAFPYGYTF. Looking up the rest from reference TRBV29-1 and TRBJ1-2 gives the full variable domain: SAVISQKPSRDICQRGTSLTIQCQVDSQVTMMFWYRQQPGQSLTLIATANQGSEATYESGFVIDKFPISRPNLTFSTLTVSNMSPEDSSIYLCSVRGGAFPYGYTFGSGTRLTVV.

This chain joins TRBV19 and TRBJ2-7; TRBD2 is a possible D gene (6 bases). From germline, CDR1 is LNHDA and CDR2 SQIVND (reference sequence). This CDR3 region has 13 residues. The ends were cut back, 3 bases at V and 3 bases at J, with 9 bases in the middle. This CDR3 reads CASSIGGNYEQYF. CDR3 bases: TGTGCCAGTAGTATTGGCGGGAACTACGAGCAGTACTTC.

V gene TRBV29-1 combines with J gene TRBJ2-3, with D possibly being TRBD1 (5 bases). The V gene lost 3 bases and the J gene lost 4 bases, with 11 bases spanning the gap. The length of the CDR3 is 13 residues. Germline assignment: CDR1 SQVTM and CDR2 ANQGSEA. The CDR3 sequence: CSVDGQGPDTQYF. Here the CDR3 DNA reads TGCAGCGTTGATGGGCAGGGCCCAGATACGCAGTATTTT.

The count of this clone is one. The chain has TRBV30 and TRBJ1-3; D ambiguous. This CDR3 comprises 15 residues. In germline, CDR1 is GTSNPN, CDR2 SVGIG (reference sequence). With 1 base removed from V and 2 bases from J, the gap between germline ends came to 12 bases. The CDR3 DNA reads as TGTGCCTGGAGTGCTCGGGGTAATACTGGAAACACCATATATTTT. Translation gives CAWSARGNTGNTIYF. The variable domain in full, completed from reference TRBV30 and TRBJ1-3, reads SQTIHQWPATLVQPVGSPLSLECTVEGTSNPNLYWYRQAAGRGLQLLFYSVGIGQISSEVPQNLSASRPQDRQFILSSKKLLLSDSGFYLCAWSARGNTGNTIYFGEGSWLTVV.